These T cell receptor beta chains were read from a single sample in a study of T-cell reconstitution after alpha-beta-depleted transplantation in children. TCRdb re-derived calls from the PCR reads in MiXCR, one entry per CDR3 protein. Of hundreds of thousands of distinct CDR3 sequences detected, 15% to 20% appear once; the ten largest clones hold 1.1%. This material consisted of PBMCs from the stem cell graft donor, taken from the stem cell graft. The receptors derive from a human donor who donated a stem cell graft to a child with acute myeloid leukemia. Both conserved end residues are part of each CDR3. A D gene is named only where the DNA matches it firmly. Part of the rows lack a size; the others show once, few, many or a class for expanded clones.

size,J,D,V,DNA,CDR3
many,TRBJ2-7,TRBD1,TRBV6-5,TGTGCCAGCAGTTACTCGGGACAGGTCTCCTACGAGCAGTACTTC,CASSYSGQVSYEQYF
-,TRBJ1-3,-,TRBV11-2,TGTGCCAGCAGCTTAGGAAAGGGTATAGATGGAAACACCATATATTTT,CASSLGKGIDGNTIYF
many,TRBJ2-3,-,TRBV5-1,TGCGCCAGCAGCTTCTCGGGACCCTCCACAGATACGCAGTATTTT,CASSFSGPSTDTQYF
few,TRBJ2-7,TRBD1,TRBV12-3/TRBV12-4,TGTGCCAGCACCCTGGGGGACAGCCCCGAGGAGCAGTACTTC,CASTLGDSPEEQYF
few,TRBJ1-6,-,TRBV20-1,TGCAGTGCTAGAAACAGGGCCAATTCACCCCTCCACTTT,CSARNRANSPLHF
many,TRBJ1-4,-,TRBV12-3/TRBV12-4,TGTGCCAGCAGTTTTCAGCCAGGGATTGAAAAACTGTTTTTT,CASSFQPGIEKLFF
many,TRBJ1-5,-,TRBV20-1,TGCAGTGCTAGAATTGGGTACGAAAATCAGCCCCAGCATTTT,CSARIGYENQPQHF
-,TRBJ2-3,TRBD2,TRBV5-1,TGCGCCAGCAGCTTTTTCAGCGGGGGCACAGATACGCAGTATTTT,CASSFFSGGTDTQYF
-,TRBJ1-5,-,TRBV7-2,TGTGCCAGCAGCTTCCAGGATGTACTTGGTCAGCCCCAGCATTTT,CASSFQDVLGQPQHF
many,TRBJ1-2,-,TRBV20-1,TGCAGTGCTAGAGATGGGGGGGGAGTTTATGGCTACACCTTC,CSARDGGGVYGYTF
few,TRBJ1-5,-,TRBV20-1,TGCAGTGCTAGAAGCGGGTATAGCAATCAGCCCCAGCATTTT,CSARSGYSNQPQHF
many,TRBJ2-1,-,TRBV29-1,TGCAGCGTGATAGCGCGGGGCTCCTACAATGAGCAGTTCTTC,CSVIARGSYNEQFF
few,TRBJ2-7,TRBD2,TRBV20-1,TGCAGTGCTAGGGGGGGGGGTACCCACGAGCAGTACTTC,CSARGGGTHEQYF
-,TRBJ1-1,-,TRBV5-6,TGTGCCAGCAGCGCGACTACTAGTCGTTCAGAAGCTTTCTTT,CASSATTSRSEAFF
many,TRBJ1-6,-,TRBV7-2,TGTGCCAGCAGCTTAGATCCCAGAGGCCCCCTCCACTTT,CASSLDPRGPLHF
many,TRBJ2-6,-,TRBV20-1,TGCAGTGCTAGAGAAGCCCCGGGGACTGGGGCCAACGTCCTGACTTTC,CSAREAPGTGANVLTF
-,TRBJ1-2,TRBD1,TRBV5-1,TGCGCCAGCAGCATCTCCGGGACAGGGTTTCTTGAGACCTTC,CASSISGTGFLETF
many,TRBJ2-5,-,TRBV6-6,TGTGCCAGCAGTACGGGCCAAGAGACCCAGTACTTC,CASSTGQETQYF
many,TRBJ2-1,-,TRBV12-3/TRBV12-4,TGTGCCAGCAGTTTAGCGCTGGGCGCACGCTACAATGAGCAGTTCTTC,CASSLALGARYNEQFF
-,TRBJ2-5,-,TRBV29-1,TGCAGCGCCACGACAGGACCACCAGAGACCCAGTACTTC,CSATTGPPETQYF
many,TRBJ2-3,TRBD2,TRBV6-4,TGTGCCAGCAGCCAGACAACTAGCGGGGGGCCGACGTATTTT,CASSQTTSGGPTYF
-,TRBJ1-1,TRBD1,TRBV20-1,TGCAGTGCTAGAGATTCTCTGCTCAGGGGGCGAGGTGAAGCTTTCTTT,CSARDSLLRGRGEAFF
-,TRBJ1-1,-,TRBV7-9,TGTGCCAGCAGCCAGGAGGTCCCGAACACTGAAGCTTTCTTT,CASSQEVPNTEAFF
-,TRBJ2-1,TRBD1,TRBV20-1,TGCAGTGCGAAGGACAGGGGGCTTTTGTCGGACAATGAGCAGTTCTTC,CSAKDRGLLSDNEQFF
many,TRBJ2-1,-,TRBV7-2,TGTGCCAGCAGCTTATCCTTAGGCAATGAGCAGTTCTTC,CASSLSLGNEQFF
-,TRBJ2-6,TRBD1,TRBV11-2,TGTGCCAGCAGCTACGGTCAGGGGGCGGTTAGGTCTGGGGCCAACGTCCTGACTTTC,CASSYGQGAVRSGANVLTF
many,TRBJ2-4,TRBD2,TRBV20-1,TGCAGTGCTTTCGGGACTGCGTCGCGCGGGGGCATTCAGTACTTC,CSAFGTASRGGIQYF
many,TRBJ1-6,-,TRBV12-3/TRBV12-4,TGTGCCAGCAGCCCGACAATTAATTCACCCCTCCACTTT,CASSPTINSPLHF
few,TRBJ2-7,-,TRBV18,TGTGCCAGCTCACAGCCGGGACAACGCTACGAGCAGTACTTC,CASSQPGQRYEQYF
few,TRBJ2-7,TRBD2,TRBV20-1,TGCAGTGCTAGAACTAGCGGGGGGGACCTCTACGAGCAGTACTTC,CSARTSGGDLYEQYF